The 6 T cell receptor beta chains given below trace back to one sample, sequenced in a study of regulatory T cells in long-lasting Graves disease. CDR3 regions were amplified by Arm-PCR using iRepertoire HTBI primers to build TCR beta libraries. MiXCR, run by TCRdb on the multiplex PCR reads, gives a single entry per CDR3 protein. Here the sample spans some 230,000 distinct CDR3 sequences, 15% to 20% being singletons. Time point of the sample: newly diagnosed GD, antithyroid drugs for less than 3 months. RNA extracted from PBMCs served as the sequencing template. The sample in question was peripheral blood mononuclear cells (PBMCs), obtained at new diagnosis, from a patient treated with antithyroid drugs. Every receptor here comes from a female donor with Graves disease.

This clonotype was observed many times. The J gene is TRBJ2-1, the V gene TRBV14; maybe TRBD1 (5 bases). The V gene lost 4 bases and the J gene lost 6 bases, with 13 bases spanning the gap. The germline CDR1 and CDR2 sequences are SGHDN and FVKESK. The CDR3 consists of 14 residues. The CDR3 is CASSRATTGNEQFF. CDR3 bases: TGTGCCAGCAGCCGGGCCACTACAGGCAATGAGCAGTTCTTC.

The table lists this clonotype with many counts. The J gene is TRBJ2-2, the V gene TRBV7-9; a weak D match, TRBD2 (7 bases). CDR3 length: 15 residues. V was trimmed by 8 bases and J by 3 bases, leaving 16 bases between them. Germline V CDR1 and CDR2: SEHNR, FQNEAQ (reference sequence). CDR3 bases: TGTGCCAGCGAGAGGGGGGGCGCGGACACCGGGGAGCTGTTTTTT. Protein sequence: CASERGGADTGELFF.

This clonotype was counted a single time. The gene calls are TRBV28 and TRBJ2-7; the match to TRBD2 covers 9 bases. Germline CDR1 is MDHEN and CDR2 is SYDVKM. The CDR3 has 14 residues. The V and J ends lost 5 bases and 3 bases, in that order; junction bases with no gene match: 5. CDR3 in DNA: TGTGCCAGCAGTATTAGCGGGAGTCTCTACGAGCAGTACTTC. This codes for CASSISGSLYEQYF.

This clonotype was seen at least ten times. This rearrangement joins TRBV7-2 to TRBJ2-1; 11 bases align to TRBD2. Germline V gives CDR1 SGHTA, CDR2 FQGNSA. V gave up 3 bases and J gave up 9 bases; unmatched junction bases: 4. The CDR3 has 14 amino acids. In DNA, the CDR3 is TGTGCCAGCAGCTTCAGTAGCGGGAGGGGTGAGCAGTTCTTC. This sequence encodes CASSFSSGRGEQFF.

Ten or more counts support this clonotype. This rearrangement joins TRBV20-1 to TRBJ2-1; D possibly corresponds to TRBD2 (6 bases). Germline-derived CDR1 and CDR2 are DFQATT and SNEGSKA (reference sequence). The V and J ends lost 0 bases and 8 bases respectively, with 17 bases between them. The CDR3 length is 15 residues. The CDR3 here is CSARDLTRSADEQFF. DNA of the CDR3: TGCAGTGCTAGAGATCTGACTAGAAGTGCCGATGAGCAGTTCTTC.

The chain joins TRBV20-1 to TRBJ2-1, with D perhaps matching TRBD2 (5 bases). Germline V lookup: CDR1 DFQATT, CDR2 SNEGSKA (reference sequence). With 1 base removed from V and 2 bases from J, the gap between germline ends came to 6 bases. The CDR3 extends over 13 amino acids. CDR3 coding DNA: TGCAGTGCTAGAGCGGGAACCTACAATGAGCAGTTCTTC. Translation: CSARAGTYNEQFF.